This is a list of T cell receptor beta chains from one sample in a study of shared clonotypes between healthy human individuals. Measured with immunoSEQ multiplex PCR; TCRdb has only the in-frame clones, and not every one. The sample carries some 2,000,000 clones, just under 95% recorded once. What was sequenced was naive CD8+ T cells sorted from blood. These receptor sequences come from a young man in good health. Each CDR3 is given with its conserved first and last residue. Fields, in order: V gene, D gene, CDR3 length, J gene, clone size, CDR3 DNA, CDR3 protein. The D gene is left open where the match is weak. Expanded clones are given a class, and other clones once, few, many or no size at all.

v_call: TRBV25-1
d_call: TRBD1
cdr3_length: 14
j_call: TRBJ2-7
clone_size: -
cdr3_nt: TGTGCCAGCAGTCAGACAGGGGGCAGCGACGAGCAGTACTTC
cdr3_aa: CASSQTGGSDEQYF

v_call: TRBV9
d_call: TRBD2
cdr3_length: 15
j_call: TRBJ2-5
clone_size: -
cdr3_nt: TGTGCCAGCAGCTTTCGAGCGGGAGCGAGAGAGACCCAGTACTTC
cdr3_aa: CASSFRAGARETQYF

v_call: TRBV5-6
d_call: TRBD2
cdr3_length: 15
j_call: TRBJ2-7
clone_size: -
cdr3_nt: TGTGCCAGCAGCTTGGAAGCGGGGGGATTCTACGAGCAGTACTTC
cdr3_aa: CASSLEAGGFYEQYF

v_call: TRBV10-1
d_call: TRBD2
cdr3_length: 16
j_call: TRBJ2-3
clone_size: once
cdr3_nt: TGCGCCAGCAGTGAGTCTGTCGGGGGGGAGACAGATACGCAGTATTTT
cdr3_aa: CASSESVGGETDTQYF

v_call: TRBV9
d_call: -
cdr3_length: 15
j_call: TRBJ1-1
clone_size: -
cdr3_nt: TGTGCCAGCACCCCCCAGGGATGGGAGAACACTGAAGCTTTCTTT
cdr3_aa: CASTPQGWENTEAFF

v_call: TRBV5-1
d_call: -
cdr3_length: 19
j_call: TRBJ2-7
clone_size: -
cdr3_nt: TGCGCCAGCAGCTTGGCCGGAGATAAGACAGTCCCCAACTCCTACGAGCAGTACTTC
cdr3_aa: CASSLAGDKTVPNSYEQYF

v_call: TRBV10-3
d_call: -
cdr3_length: 13
j_call: TRBJ1-2
clone_size: -
cdr3_nt: TGTGCCACCAAAGACAGATTAAACTATGGCTACACCTTC
cdr3_aa: CATKDRLNYGYTF

v_call: TRBV2
d_call: -
cdr3_length: 10
j_call: TRBJ2-5
clone_size: -
cdr3_nt: TGTGCCAGCAGCGGAGGGACTTCAGACTTC
cdr3_aa: CASSGGTSDF

v_call: TRBV4-1
d_call: -
cdr3_length: 14
j_call: TRBJ2-5
clone_size: -
cdr3_nt: TGCGCCAGCAGCCTCCAACTGGTCGGGGAGACCCAGTACTTC
cdr3_aa: CASSLQLVGETQYF

v_call: TRBV4-3
d_call: -
cdr3_length: 16
j_call: TRBJ2-3
clone_size: -
cdr3_nt: TGCGCCAGCAGCCAAGCACCGGGGCCCAGCCCAGATACGCAGTATTTT
cdr3_aa: CASSQAPGPSPDTQYF

v_call: TRBV29-1
d_call: TRBD2
cdr3_length: 13
j_call: TRBJ2-1
clone_size: -
cdr3_nt: TGCAGCGCCCCTACGGGAGGCGCAAATGAGCAGTTCTTC
cdr3_aa: CSAPTGGANEQFF

v_call: TRBV6-4
d_call: -
cdr3_length: 13
j_call: TRBJ1-1
clone_size: -
cdr3_nt: TGTGCCAGCAGTGAGGACATGAACACTGAAGCTTTCTTT
cdr3_aa: CASSEDMNTEAFF

v_call: TRBV6-5
d_call: -
cdr3_length: 13
j_call: TRBJ2-2
clone_size: -
cdr3_nt: TGTGCCAGCAGTTACGCTGATAACGGGGAGCTGTTTTTT
cdr3_aa: CASSYADNGELFF

v_call: TRBV25-1
d_call: TRBD1
cdr3_length: 16
j_call: TRBJ1-2
clone_size: -
cdr3_nt: TGTGCTAGCAGTGAATATAAGGGCGGGACAGGGGTCGGCTACACCTTC
cdr3_aa: CASSEYKGGTGVGYTF